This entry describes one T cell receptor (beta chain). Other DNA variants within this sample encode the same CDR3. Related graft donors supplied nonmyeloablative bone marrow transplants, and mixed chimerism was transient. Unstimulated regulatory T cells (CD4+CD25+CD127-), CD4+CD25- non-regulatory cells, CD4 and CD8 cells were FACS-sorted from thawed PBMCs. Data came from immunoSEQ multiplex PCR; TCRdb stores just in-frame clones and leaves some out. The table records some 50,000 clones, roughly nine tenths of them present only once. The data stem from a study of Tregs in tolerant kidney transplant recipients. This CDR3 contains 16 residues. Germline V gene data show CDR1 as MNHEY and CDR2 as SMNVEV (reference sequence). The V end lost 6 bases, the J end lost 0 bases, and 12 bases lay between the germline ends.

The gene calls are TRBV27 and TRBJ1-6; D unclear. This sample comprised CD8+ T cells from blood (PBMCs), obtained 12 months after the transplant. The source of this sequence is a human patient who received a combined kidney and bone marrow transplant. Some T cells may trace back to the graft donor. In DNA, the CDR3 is TGTGCCAGCAGCTCCCACAGAAGCTCCTATAATTCACCCCTCCACTTT. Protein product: CASSSHRSSYNSPLHF.